One and the same sample provided the 23 T cell receptor beta chains below, sequenced in a study of blood T cell repertoires in COVID-19 (TCRdb year 2020). Libraries came from the immunoSEQ multiplex PCR assay. TCRdb took over this immuneACCESS table, retaining in-frame rearrangements with V and J assigned. Such tables are incomplete; in checked studies, under half of the missing clones stem from an unresolved V gene, and the remainder is unexplained. Recorded for this sample are about 220,000 clones; less than 85% of them occurred a single time. 3% to 4% of the sample is in the top ten clones. The sample taken for sequencing was peripheral blood. The receptor source for this set is a woman aged 80 or over with acute or convalescent COVID-19.

This clone has just one count. This sequence joins TRBV2 and TRBJ2-2; D may be TRBD1 (5 bases). Trimming shortened V by 3 bases and J by 4 bases, and 6 bases separated the two germline ends. The CDR3 extends over 13 amino acids. CDR1 SNHLY and CDR2 FYNNEI come from the germline V gene. The CDR3 here is CASSDRVTGELFF. The CDR3 DNA follows: TGTGCCAGCAGTGACAGGGTCACCGGGGAGCTGTTTTTT.

This chain connects TRBV9 to TRBJ1-2; 9 bases line up with TRBD1. This CDR3 is 16 amino acids long. Germline loops: CDR1 SGDLS, CDR2 YYNGEE. Germline trimming cut 5 bases from V and 6 bases from J; bases unmatched to any gene: 14. In nucleotides, the CDR3 is TGTGCCAGCAGTGTTGGGACAGGGACGATGGGCGATGGCTACACCTTC. It encodes CASSVGTGTMGDGYTF.

The V call is TRBV7-9, the J call TRBJ2-7; D gene uncertain. The CDR3 covers 15 residues. Between the trimmed V and J ends, which lost 2 bases and 0 bases, there was a span of 11 bases. Germline CDR1 and CDR2: SEHNR and FQNEAQ (reference sequence). The CDR3 loop is CASSLNLASSYEQYF. CDR3 sequence (DNA): TGTGCCAGCAGCTTAAACTTGGCTAGCTCCTACGAGCAGTACTTC.

Of note for this clone: Other DNA sequences within the sample encode an identical CDR3. The gene calls are TRBV19 and TRBJ1-1; 7 nucleotides align to TRBD1. CDR1 is LNHDA and CDR2 is SQIVND in the germline V gene (reference sequence). CDR3 length equals 13 residues. The trim removed 5 bases at V and 4 bases at J, leaving 4 bases unmatched. This chain's CDR3 is CASSQGVGTEAFF. DNA of the CDR3: TGTGCCAGTAGTCAGGGGGTTGGCACTGAAGCTTTCTTT.

The gene calls are TRBV10-3 and TRBJ1-1, with D possibly TRBD1 on 5 matching bases. The CDR3 runs 13 residues. CDR1 ENHRY and CDR2 SYGVKD come from the germline V gene. The V gene lost 2 bases and the J gene lost 6 bases, with 10 bases spanning the gap. The CDR3 is CAISEGGDPEAFF. The CDR3 coding sequence is TGTGCCATCAGTGAGGGCGGGGACCCTGAAGCTTTCTTT.

The V and J genes are TRBV6-1 and TRBJ1-2; D perhaps matches TRBD1 (5 bases). Germline V gives CDR1 MNHNS, CDR2 SASEGT. The V end lost 2 bases, the J end lost 4 bases, and 8 bases lay between the germline ends. This CDR3 is 13 amino acids long. The CDR3 loop is CASSELGLYGYTF. The CDR3 DNA is TGTGCCAGCAGTGAATTGGGGCTCTATGGCTACACCTTC.

This clone was seen a single time. The J gene is TRBJ2-7, the V gene TRBV5-8; TRBD1 agrees at 8 bases. Trimming at V came to 4 bases and at J to 6 bases, leaving 9 bases not matched to a gene. The CDR3 is made up of 14 amino acids. The V gene's germline CDR1 is SGHTS and CDR2 YDEGEE. The CDR3 coding sequence is TGTGCCAGCAGCCCTCGGACAGGGTCGGGCGAGCAGTACTTC. Translated: CASSPRTGSGEQYF.

This clone has just one count. The chain couples TRBV7-2 to TRBJ1-3; no reliable D call. This CDR3 is 16 amino acids long. Germline V gene lookup returns CDR1 SGHTA and CDR2 FQGNSA. Trimming took 5 bases from V and 0 from J, leaving 14 bases between them. Here the CDR3 reads CASSQRSGGSGNTIYF. The CDR3 DNA follows: TGTGCCAGCAGCCAAAGGTCTGGAGGCTCTGGAAACACCATATATTTT.

The chain joins TRBV16 to TRBJ2-3; D uncertain. The J call may be wrong; the DNA end is better matched by TRBJ1-5. The CDR3 has 11 amino acids. Germline CDR1 KGHSY, CDR2 FQNENV. CDR3 region: CASSQVQRQHF. CDR3 bases: TGTGCCAGCAGCCAAGTCCAGAGGCAGCATTTT.

The chain is built from TRBV7-2 and TRBJ1-5; D gene unclear. V was clipped by 2 bases and J by 0 bases, with 8 bases between them. The CDR3 totals 15 residues. Germline V gene sequence: CDR1 SGHTA, CDR2 FQGNSA. CDR3 amino acids: CASSLSGYSNQPQHF. The CDR3, as DNA: TGTGCCAGCAGCTTAAGCGGTTATAGCAATCAGCCCCAGCATTTT. The whole variable domain, filled in from reference TRBV7-2 and TRBJ1-5, reads GAGVSQSPSNKVTEKGKDVELRCDPISGHTALYWYRQSLGQGLEFLIYFQGNSAPDKSGLPSDRFSAERTGGSVSTLTIQRTQQEDSAVYLCASSLSGYSNQPQHFGDGTRLSIL.

J is TRBJ1-2 and V is TRBV5-1, with D perhaps matching TRBD1 (6 bases). CDR1 and CDR2 (germline): SGHRS, YFSETQ. Trimming removed 0 bases at V and 4 bases at J, with 13 bases between. The CDR3 loop spans 15 amino acids. CDR3 region: CASSLDGQTSYGYTF. The CDR3 DNA follows: TGCGCCAGCAGCTTGGATGGACAGACGTCCTATGGCTACACCTTC.

This clone was counted between two and nine times. The chain is built from TRBV7-8 and TRBJ1-5, with 9 bases aligning to TRBD1. CDR1 SGHVS and CDR2 FQNEAQ come from the germline V gene. The CDR3 spans 13 residues. Trimming cost V 5 bases and J 7 bases; bases outside gene matches: 3. CDR3 DNA sequence: TGTGCCAGCAGCCGACAGGGGGAGCAGCCCCAGCATTTT. Its translation: CASSRQGEQPQHF.

Only a few counts were recorded for this clone. The rearrangement links TRBV7-2 to TRBJ1-2; 7 nucleotides agree with TRBD1. Trimming removed 5 bases from V and 5 bases from J; junction bases left unmatched: 11. CDR1 is SGHTA and CDR2 is FQGNSA in the germline V gene. This CDR3 has 15 residues. In DNA, the CDR3 is TGTGCCAGCAGCCCTCAAGCCGGGACAGCTTATGGCTACACCTTC. Protein: CASSPQAGTAYGYTF.

This chain connects TRBV11-2 to TRBJ1-2; D is unclear. Germline lookup yields CDR1 SGHAT and CDR2 FQNNGV. V lost 5 bases, J lost 3 bases, and 13 bases lay in between. The CDR3 extends over 14 amino acids. This CDR3 reads CASSTRAGYYGYTF. CDR3 nucleotide sequence: TGTGCCAGCAGCACTAGGGCGGGTTACTATGGCTACACCTTC.

V is TRBV5-5 and J is TRBJ2-7; 7 positions match TRBD1. In germline, CDR1 is SGHKS, CDR2 YYEKEE (reference sequence). There are 16 residues in the CDR3. Trimming at V came to 5 bases and at J to 2 bases, leaving 13 bases not matched to a gene. The CDR3: CASSSDPGQPTYEQYF. The CDR3, as DNA: TGTGCCAGCAGTTCGGATCCGGGACAGCCTACCTACGAGCAGTACTTC. Drawing the rest from reference TRBV5-5 and TRBJ2-7, the complete variable domain is DAGVTQSPTHLIKTRGQQVTLRCSPISGHKSVSWYQQVLGQGPQFIFQYYEKEERGRGNFPDRFSARQFPNYSSELNVNALLLGDSALYLCASSSDPGQPTYEQYFGPGTRLTVT.

The chain uses TRBV7-2 and TRBJ1-1; TRBD1 agrees at 8 bases. CDR1 is SGHTA and CDR2 is FQGNSA in the germline V gene. The CDR3 loop spans 15 amino acids. Trimming removed 5 bases from V and 1 base from J; junction bases left unmatched: 6. The CDR3 sequence: CASSLHQGANTEAFF. The DNA for the CDR3 is TGTGCCAGCAGCCTCCATCAGGGGGCGAACACTGAAGCTTTCTTT. The variable domain in full, with the rest retrieved from reference TRBV7-2 and TRBJ1-1, is GAGVSQSPSNKVTEKGKDVELRCDPISGHTALYWYRQSLGQGLEFLIYFQGNSAPDKSGLPSDRFSAERTGGSVSTLTIQRTQQEDSAVYLCASSLHQGANTEAFFGQGTRLTVV.

The count of this clone is one. The chain joins TRBV4-2 to TRBJ2-1; tentative D call: TRBD1 (5 bases). The length of the CDR3 is 21 residues. V was pared by 4 bases and J by 4 bases, with 32 bases between. CDR1 and CDR2 from the germline V gene are LGHNA and YNFKEQ. The CDR3 DNA is TGTGCCAGCAGCCGGGTCCCGGGCAGGGATAGTGGACCAAGCTTTTACAATGAGCAGTTCTTC. It translates to CASSRVPGRDSGPSFYNEQFF.

The chain recombines TRBV4-2 with TRBJ1-1; 10 bases fit TRBD1. Unmatched junction bases numbered 14, after V lost 2 bases and J lost 2 bases. Germline V lookup: CDR1 LGHNA, CDR2 YNFKEQ. The length of the CDR3 is 19 residues. CDR3 DNA: TGTGCCAGCAGCCAAAATTTGATTCTCGGGACAGGGGACAACACTGAAGCTTTCTTT. Translating it yields CASSQNLILGTGDNTEAFF.

The V and J genes are TRBV7-2 and TRBJ1-2; 7 nucleotides match TRBD1. The CDR3 is made up of 13 amino acids. Germline CDR1 is SGHTA and CDR2 is FQGNSA. The V gene end was trimmed by 1 base and the J gene end by 4 bases; junction bases not matched to a gene: 0. This CDR3 reads CASSLGDSYGYTF. Here the CDR3 DNA reads TGTGCCAGCAGCTTAGGGGACAGCTATGGCTACACCTTC.

J is TRBJ1-2 and V is TRBV18, with a weak D call TRBD1 (5 bases). V shed 4 bases and J shed 1 base, with 13 bases lying between them. CDR3 length: 15 residues. Germline lookup yields CDR1 KGHSH and CDR2 LQKENI. The chain's CDR3 is CASSLTVEHNYGYTF. CDR3 in DNA: TGTGCCAGCTCACTGACAGTTGAGCATAACTATGGCTACACCTTC.

The chain is built from TRBV7-2 and TRBJ1-1; 8 nucleotides align to TRBD1. V trimming: 6 bases; J trimming: 11 bases; junction bases outside the gene matches: 8. Germline V CDR1 and CDR2: SGHTA, FQGNSA. The CDR3 runs to 12 residues. The CDR3 DNA reads as TGTGCCAGCAGGTGGGACAGGCCTCCGGCTTTCTTT. Protein: CASRWDRPPAFF.

This chain joins TRBV4-1 and TRBJ1-1, with 7 bases matching TRBD1. With 3 bases clipped from V and 0 bases from J, the junction kept 7 bases outside the gene matches. Germline V gives CDR1 MGHRA, CDR2 YSYEKL. The CDR3 consists of 16 residues. The CDR3 DNA sequence: TGCGCCAGCAGCCACAGGGACAGCCCCATGAACACTGAAGCTTTCTTT. Amino acid sequence: CASSHRDSPMNTEAFF.

In its sample, this clone was seen once. This rearrangement joins TRBV27 to TRBJ1-4; 7 bases align to TRBD1. CDR1 and CDR2 (germline): MNHEY, SMNVEV (reference sequence). This CDR3 region has 15 residues. Trimming cost V 6 bases and J 8 bases; bases outside gene matches: 12. DNA for the CDR3: TGTGCCAGCAGACGCCAGGGGGGCGCGAAAGAAAAACTGTTTTTT. Amino acids: CASRRQGGAKEKLFF.